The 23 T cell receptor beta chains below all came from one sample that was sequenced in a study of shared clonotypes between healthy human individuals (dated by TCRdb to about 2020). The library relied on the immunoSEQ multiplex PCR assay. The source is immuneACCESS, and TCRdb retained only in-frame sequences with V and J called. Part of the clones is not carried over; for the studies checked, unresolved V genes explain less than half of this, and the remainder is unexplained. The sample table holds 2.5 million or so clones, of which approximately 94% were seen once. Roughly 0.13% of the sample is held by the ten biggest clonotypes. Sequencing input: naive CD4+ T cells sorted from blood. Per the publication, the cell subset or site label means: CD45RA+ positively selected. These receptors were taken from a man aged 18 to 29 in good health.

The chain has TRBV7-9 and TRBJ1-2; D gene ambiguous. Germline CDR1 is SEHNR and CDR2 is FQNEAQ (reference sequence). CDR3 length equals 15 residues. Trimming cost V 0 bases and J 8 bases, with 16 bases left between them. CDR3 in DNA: TGTGCCAGCAGCTTAGCCTTTGAAGGGCCGGGGGGCTACACCTTC. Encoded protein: CASSLAFEGPGGYTF.

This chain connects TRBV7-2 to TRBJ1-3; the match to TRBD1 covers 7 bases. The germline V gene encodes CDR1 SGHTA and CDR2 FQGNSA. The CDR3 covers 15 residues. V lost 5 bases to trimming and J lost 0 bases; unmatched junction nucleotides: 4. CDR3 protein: CASSIQGSSGNTIYF. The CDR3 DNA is TGTGCCAGCAGCATACAGGGGAGCTCTGGAAACACCATATATTTT.

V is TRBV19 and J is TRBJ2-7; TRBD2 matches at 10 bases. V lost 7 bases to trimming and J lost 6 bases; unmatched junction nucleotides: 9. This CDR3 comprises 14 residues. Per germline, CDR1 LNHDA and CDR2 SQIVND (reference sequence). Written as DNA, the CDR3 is TGTGCCAGTACATTCCCAGGACTAGCGGCCGAGCAGTACTTC. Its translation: CASTFPGLAAEQYF.

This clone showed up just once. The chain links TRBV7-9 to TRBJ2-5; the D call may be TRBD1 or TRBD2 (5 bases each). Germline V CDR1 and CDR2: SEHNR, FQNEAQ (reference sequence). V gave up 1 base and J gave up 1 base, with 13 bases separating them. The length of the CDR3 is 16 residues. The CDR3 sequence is CASSLGGTVTQETQYF. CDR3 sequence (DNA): TGTGCCAGCAGCTTAGGGGGGACGGTGACCCAAGAGACCCAGTACTTC.

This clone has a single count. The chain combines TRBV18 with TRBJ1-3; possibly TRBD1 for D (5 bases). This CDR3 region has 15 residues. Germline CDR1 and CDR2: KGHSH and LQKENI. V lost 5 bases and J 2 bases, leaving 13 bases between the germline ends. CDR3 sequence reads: CASSSRDGAGNTIYF. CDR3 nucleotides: TGTGCCAGCTCATCCCGGGACGGAGCTGGAAACACCATATATTTT.

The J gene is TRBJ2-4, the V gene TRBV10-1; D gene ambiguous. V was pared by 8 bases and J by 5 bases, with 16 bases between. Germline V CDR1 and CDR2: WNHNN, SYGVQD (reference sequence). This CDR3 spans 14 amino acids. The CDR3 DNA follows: TGCGCCAGCTCAGTCGGCAGGTCGGAAAACATTCAGTACTTC. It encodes CASSVGRSENIQYF.

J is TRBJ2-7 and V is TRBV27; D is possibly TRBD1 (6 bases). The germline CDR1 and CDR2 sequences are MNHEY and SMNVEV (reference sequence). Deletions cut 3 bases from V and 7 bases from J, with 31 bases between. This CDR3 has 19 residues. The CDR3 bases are TGTGCCAGCAGTTTGTGGTCCCCCCACCCCCTGACAGGTAAAGGGGAGCAGTACTTC. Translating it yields CASSLWSPHPLTGKGEQYF.

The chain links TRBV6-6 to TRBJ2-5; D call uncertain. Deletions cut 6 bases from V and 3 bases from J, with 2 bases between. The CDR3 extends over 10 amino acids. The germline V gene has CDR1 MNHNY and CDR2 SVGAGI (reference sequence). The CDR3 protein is CASRKETQYF. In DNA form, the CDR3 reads TGTGCCAGCAGAAAAGAGACCCAGTACTTC.

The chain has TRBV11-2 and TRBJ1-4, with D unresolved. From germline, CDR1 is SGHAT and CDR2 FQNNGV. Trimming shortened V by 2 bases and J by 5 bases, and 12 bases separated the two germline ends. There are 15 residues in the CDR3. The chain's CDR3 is CASSLFGDLNEKLFF. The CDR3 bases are TGTGCCAGCAGCTTATTTGGAGACCTAAATGAAAAACTGTTTTTT.

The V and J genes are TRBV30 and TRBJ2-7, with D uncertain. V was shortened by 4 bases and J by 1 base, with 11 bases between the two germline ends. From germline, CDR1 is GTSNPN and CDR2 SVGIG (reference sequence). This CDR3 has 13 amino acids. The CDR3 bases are TGTGCCTGGAAGTCAGTGGGATCCTACGAGCAGTACTTC. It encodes CAWKSVGSYEQYF.

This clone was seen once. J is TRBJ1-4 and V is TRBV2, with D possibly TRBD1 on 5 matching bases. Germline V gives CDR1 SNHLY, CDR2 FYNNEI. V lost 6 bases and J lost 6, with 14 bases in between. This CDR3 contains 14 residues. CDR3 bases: TGTGCCAGCAGAGGGGCAGGGAGTGATGAAAAACTGTTTTTT. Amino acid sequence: CASRGAGSDEKLFF.

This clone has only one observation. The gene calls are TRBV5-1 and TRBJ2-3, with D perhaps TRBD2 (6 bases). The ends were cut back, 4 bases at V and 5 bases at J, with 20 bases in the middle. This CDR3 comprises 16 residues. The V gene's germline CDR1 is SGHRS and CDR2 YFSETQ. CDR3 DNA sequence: TGCGCCAGCAGCCCCGGAGGGGCCCCGCGGGGAGATACGCAGTATTTT. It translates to CASSPGGAPRGDTQYF. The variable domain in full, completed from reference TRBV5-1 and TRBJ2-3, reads KAGVTQTPRYLIKTRGQQVTLSCSPISGHRSVSWYQQTPGQGLQFLFEYFSETQRNKGNFPGRFSGRQFSNSRSEMNVSTLELGDSALYLCASSPGGAPRGDTQYFGPGTRLTVL.

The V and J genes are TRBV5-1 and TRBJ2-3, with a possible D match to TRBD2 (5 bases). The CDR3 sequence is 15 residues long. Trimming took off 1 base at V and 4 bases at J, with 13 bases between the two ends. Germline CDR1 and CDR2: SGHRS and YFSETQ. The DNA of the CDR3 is TGCGCCAGCAGCTTGCGAAGCGGCAGCCCAGATACGCAGTATTTT. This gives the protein CASSLRSGSPDTQYF.

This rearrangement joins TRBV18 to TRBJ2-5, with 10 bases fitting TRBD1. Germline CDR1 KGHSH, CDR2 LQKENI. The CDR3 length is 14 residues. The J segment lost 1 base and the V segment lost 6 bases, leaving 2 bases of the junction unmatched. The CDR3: CASSTGGGQETQYF. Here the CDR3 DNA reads TGTGCCAGCTCGACAGGGGGCGGCCAAGAGACCCAGTACTTC.

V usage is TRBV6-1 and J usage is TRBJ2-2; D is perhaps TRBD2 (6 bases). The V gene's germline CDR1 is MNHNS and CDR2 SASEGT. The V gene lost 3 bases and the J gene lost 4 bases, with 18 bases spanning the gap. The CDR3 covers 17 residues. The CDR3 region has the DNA TGTGCCAGCAGTGACTTGGGTGGGGGGATCACCACCGGGGAGCTGTTTTTT. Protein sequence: CASSDLGGGITTGELFF.

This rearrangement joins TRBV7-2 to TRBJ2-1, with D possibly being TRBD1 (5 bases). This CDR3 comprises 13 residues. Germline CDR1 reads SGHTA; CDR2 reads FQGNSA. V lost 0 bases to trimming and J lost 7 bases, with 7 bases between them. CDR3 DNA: TGTGCCAGCAGCTTAGCGCGACAGAATGAGCAGTTCTTC. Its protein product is CASSLARQNEQFF.

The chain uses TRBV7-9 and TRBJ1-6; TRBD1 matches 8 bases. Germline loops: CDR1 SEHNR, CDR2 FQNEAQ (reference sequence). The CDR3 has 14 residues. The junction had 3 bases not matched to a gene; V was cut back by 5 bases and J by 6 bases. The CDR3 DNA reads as TGTGCCAGCAGCGCGGACAGGGCTAATTCACCCCTCCACTTT. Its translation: CASSADRANSPLHF.

In nucleotides, the CDR3 is TGTGCCAGCAGCTCCTATTCCTACGAGCAGTACTTC. The encoded protein is CASSSYSYEQYF. This sequence joins TRBV7-9 and TRBJ2-5; D uncertain. The J call may be wrong; the DNA end is better matched by TRBJ2-7. CDR1 is SEHNR and CDR2 is FQNEAQ in the germline V gene (reference sequence). The CDR3 length is 12 residues.

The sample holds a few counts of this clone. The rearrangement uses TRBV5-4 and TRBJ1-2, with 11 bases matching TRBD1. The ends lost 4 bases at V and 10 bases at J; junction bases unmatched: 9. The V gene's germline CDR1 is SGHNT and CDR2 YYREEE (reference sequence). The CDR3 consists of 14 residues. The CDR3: CASSPLDRGHDYTF. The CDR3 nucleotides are TGTGCCAGCAGCCCACTGGACAGGGGGCATGACTACACCTTC.

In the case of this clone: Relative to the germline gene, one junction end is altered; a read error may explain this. CDR3 in amino acids: CASSLDESNEQFF. In DNA form, the CDR3 reads TGTGCTAGCAGCTTAGACGAAAGCAATGAGCAGTTCTTC. V is TRBV7-7 and J is TRBJ2-1, with unresolved D. The CDR3 length is 13 residues. Germline V gene data show CDR1 as SSHAT and CDR2 as FNYEAQ (reference sequence).

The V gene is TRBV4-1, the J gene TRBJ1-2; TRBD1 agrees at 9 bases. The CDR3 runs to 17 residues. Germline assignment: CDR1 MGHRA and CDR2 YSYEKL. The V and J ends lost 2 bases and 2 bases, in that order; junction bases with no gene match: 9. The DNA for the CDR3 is TGCGCCAGCAGCCAATCCGGGACAGGGAGGTTGAACTATGGCTACACCTTC. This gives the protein CASSQSGTGRLNYGYTF.

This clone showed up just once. The CDR3 sequence: CAWSAPRDLAPYEQYF. In DNA form, the CDR3 reads TGTGCCTGGAGTGCCCCCCGGGACTTGGCCCCCTACGAGCAGTACTTC. The V gene is TRBV30, the J gene TRBJ2-7; D perhaps matches TRBD2 (6 bases). Germline lookup yields CDR1 GTSNPN and CDR2 SVGIG (reference sequence). The CDR3 runs to 16 residues. V was pared by 1 base and J by 2 bases, with 18 bases between. The full variable domain, its missing parts supplied by reference TRBV30 and TRBJ2-7, is SQTIHQWPATLVQPVGSPLSLECTVEGTSNPNLYWYRQAAGRGLQLLFYSVGIGQISSEVPQNLSASRPQDRQFILSSKKLLLSDSGFYLCAWSAPRDLAPYEQYFGPGTRLTVT.

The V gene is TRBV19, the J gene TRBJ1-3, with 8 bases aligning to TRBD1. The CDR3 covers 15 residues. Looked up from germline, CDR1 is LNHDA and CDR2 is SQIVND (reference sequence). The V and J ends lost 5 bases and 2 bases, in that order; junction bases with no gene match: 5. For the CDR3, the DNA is TGTGCCAGTAGTTTTCAGGGGGCTACTGGAAACACCATATATTTT. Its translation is CASSFQGATGNTIYF.